This T cell receptor beta chain was sequenced in a study of T cell changes during pregnancy in multiple sclerosis. The CDR3 totals 17 residues. Trimming removed 5 bases at V and 0 bases at J, with 18 bases between. The germline V gene encodes CDR1 SGHDT and CDR2 YYEEEE. The assay was immunoSEQ multiplex PCR, and TCRdb's table has in-frame clones only and misses some. Of tens of thousands of clones listed, about nine tenths are singletons. The material sequenced was peripheral blood, taken in the third trimester of pregnancy. The V and J genes are TRBV5-6 and TRBJ2-1, with D maybe TRBD2 (6 bases). The source of this sequence is a female donor with multiple sclerosis, enrolled in a pregnancy study. CDR3 nucleotides: TGTGCCAGCAGACCGATCCGGGACTCCGTCTCCTACAATGAGCAGTTCTTC. Its translation: CASRPIRDSVSYNEQFF.